This TCR beta chain was retrieved from a study of T cells expressing NK-cell markers. Study at large: With respect to HCMV, seven of the eight sequenced donors were seropositive, and one was seronegative. Findings and limits, study-wide: Also leading the CD3+CD56-NKG2C+ fraction in a handful of donors were these clonotypes. Of CD8+ T cells, about 1.0-8% belonged to dominant NKG2C+ clonotypes in roughly 6 donors.

In generating TCR beta cDNA, 5'RACE template switching with UMIs was used. With the 5' RACE reads reprocessed, TCRdb shows one record per CDR3 protein and no DNA. The table lists 250,000 to 300,000 distinct CDR3 sequences. The CDR3 totals 15 residues. Germline V gives CDR1 SGDLS, CDR2 YYNGEE. With respect to this clonotype: Its antigen is unidentified.

Sequences were obtained from blood T cells: a sorted CD56 or NKG2C T cell subset, CD4+ or CD8+ T cells, or bulk PBMC T cells (not recorded which). V gene TRBV9 combines with J gene TRBJ1-2; the TRBD1 assignment by TCRdb is unverifiable without DNA. The source is a woman aged 18 to 75 in good health. The CDR3 loop is CASSNLPGHSYGYTF.